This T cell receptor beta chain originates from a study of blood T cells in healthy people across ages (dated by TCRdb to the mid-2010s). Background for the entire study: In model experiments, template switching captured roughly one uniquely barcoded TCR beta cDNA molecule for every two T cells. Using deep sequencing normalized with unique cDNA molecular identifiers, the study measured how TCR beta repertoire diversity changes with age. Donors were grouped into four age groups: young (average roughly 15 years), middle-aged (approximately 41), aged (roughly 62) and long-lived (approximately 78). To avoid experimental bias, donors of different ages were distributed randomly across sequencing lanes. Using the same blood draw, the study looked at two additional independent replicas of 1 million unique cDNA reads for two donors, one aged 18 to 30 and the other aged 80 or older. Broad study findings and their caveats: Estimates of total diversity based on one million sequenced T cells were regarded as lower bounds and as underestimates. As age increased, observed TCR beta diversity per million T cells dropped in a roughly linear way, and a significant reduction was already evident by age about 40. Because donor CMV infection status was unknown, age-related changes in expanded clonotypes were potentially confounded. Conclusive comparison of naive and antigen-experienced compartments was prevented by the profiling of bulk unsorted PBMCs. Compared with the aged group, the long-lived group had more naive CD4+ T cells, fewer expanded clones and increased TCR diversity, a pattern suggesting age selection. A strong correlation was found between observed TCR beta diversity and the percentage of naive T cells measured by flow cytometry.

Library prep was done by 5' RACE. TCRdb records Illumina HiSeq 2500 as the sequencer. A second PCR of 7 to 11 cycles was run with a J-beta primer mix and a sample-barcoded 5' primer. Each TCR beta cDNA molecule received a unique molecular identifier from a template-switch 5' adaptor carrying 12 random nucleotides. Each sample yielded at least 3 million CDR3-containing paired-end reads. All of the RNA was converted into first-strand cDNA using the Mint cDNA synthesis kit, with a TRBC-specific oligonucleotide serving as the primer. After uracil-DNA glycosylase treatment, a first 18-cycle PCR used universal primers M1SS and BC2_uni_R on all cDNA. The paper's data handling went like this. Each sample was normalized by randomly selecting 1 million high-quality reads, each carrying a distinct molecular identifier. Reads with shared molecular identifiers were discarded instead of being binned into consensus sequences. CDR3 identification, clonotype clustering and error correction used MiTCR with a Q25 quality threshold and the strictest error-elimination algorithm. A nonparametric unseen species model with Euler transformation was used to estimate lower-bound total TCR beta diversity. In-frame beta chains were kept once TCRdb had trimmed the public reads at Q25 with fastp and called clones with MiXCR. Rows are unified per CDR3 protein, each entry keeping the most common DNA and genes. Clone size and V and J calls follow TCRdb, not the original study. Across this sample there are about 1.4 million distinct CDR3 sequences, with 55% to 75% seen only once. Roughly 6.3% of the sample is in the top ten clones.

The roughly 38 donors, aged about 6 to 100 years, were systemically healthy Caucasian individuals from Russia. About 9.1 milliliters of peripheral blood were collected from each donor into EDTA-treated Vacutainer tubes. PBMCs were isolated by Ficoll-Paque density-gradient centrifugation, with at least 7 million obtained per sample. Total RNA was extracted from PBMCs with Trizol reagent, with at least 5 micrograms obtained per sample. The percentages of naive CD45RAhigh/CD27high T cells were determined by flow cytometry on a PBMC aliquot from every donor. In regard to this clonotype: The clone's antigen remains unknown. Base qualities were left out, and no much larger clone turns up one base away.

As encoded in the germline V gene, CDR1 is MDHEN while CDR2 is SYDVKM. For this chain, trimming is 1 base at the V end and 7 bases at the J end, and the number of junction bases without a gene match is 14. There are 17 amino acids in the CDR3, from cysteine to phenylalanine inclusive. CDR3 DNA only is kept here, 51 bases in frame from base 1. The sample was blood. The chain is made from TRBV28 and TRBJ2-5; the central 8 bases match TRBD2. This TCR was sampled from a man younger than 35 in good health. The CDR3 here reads CASSLFGGGGPPGTQYF. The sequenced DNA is TGTGCCAGCAGTTTATTTGGTGGCGGGGGGCCTCCCGGGACCCAGTACTTC. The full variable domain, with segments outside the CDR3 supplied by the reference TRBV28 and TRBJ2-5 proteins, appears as DVKVTQSSRYLVKRTGEKVFLECVQDMDHENMFWYRQDPGLGLRLIYFSYDVKMKEKGDIPEGYSVSREKKERFSLILESASTNQTSMYLCASSLFGGGGPPGTQYFGPGTRLLVL.